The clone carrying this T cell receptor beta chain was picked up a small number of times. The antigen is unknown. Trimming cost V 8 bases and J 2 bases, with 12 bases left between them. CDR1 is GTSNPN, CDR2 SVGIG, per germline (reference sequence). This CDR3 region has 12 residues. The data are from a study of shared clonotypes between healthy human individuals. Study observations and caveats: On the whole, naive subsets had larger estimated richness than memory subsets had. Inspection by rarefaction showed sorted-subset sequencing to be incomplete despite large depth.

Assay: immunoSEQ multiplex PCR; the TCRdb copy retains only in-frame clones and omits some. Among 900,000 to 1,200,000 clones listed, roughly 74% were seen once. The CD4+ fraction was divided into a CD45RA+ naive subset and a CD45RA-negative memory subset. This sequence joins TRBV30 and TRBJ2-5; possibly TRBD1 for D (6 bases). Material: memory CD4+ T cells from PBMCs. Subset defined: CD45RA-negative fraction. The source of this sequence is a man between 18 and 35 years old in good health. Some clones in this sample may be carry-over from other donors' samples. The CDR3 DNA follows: TGTGCCGTACAGGGAGTACAAGAGACCCAGTACTTC. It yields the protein CAVQGVQETQYF. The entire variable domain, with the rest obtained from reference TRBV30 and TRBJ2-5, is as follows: SQTIHQWPATLVQPVGSPLSLECTVEGTSNPNLYWYRQAAGRGLQLLFYSVGIGQISSEVPQNLSASRPQDRQFILSSKKLLLSDSGFYLCAVQGVQETQYFGPGTRLLVL.